This T cell receptor beta chain is drawn from a study of regulatory T cells in long-lasting Graves disease. Study results and limitations: Patients whose Graves' disease persisted exhibited lower TCR diversity than those newly diagnosed.

This clonotype was picked up many times. Its antigen is undetermined. One end of the junction fails to match germline, which may point to a read error. This CDR3 has 14 residues. Per the germline V gene, CDR1 is MDHEN and CDR2 is SYDVKM. Assembly of TCR beta libraries relied on iRepertoire HTBI primers together with Arm-PCR of CDR3 regions. Original handling: Samples jointly harbored about 63 TRBV and more than eleven TRBJ segments. TCRdb independently ran MiXCR on the multiplex PCR reads; one entry per CDR3 protein. TCRdb's processing, not the study's, gives the V and J calls here. The table lists 200,000 to 250,000 distinct CDR3 sequences, 15% to 20% of them singletons. The time point here: newly diagnosed GD, antithyroid drugs for less than 3 months. Making the TCR library involved RNA that had been extracted from PBMCs. The same specimen was also included in a second study, on T cells in Graves' hyperthyroidism and ophthalmopathy. That work states: Diagnoses rested on clinical symptoms, serum thyroxine and TRAb, thyroid ultrasound and orbital computed tomography.

Sequencing was performed on peripheral blood mononuclear cells (PBMCs), taken at new diagnosis, from a patient treated with antithyroid drugs. This chain links TRBV28 with TRBJ1-1; weak D call: TRBD1 (6 bases). This TCR came from a woman in her thirties with Graves disease. The CDR3 loop reads CASSGQTENTEAFF. CDR3 coding DNA: TGTGCCAGCAGTGGACAGACAGAGAACACTGAGGCTTTCTTT.